This TCR beta chain appears in the sequencing data of a study of CD8+ T cells in alopecia areata. About the research overall: Tofacitinib ran for 6 to 18 months before 6 months off drug.

Only one count was recorded for this clone. It was cDNA, reverse transcribed from extracted RNA, that served as the sequencing template. This table comes from immunoSEQ multiplex PCR, and its TCRdb copy is limited to in-frame clones, with some not included. The sample holds roughly 180,000 clones, 63% seen once. The CDR3 has 12 amino acids. V gave up 5 bases and J gave up 2 bases, with 3 bases separating them. Germline lookup yields CDR1 LNHNV and CDR2 YYDKDF (reference sequence). Specimen: CD4+ T cells sorted from blood, collected at week 0. The chain uses TRBV15 and TRBJ2-2; D not certain. The sequence was obtained from a human donor with alopecia areata. CDR3 protein: CATSPNTGELFF. In DNA, the CDR3 is TGTGCCACCAGCCCTAACACCGGGGAGCTGTTTTTT.